This T cell receptor beta chain was observed in a study of response to subunit inactivated influenza vaccine. TCRdb re-derived calls from the RT-PCR reads in MiXCR, one entry per CDR3 protein. The sample has roughly 550,000 distinct CDR3 sequences, around a quarter seen once. These same records also appear under a second study, on T cells expressing NK-cell markers. From that paper: Making the TCR beta cDNA relied on 5'RACE template switching with UMIs.

Sequencing used CD4+ T cells sorted from PBMCs, obtained approximately 13 days after vaccination. The source is a man aged 45-65 years who received an inactivated influenza vaccine.

The CDR3 reads CASSSTIYDRYQETQYF. The CDR3 region has the DNA TGTGCCAGCAGCTCGACGATTTACGACAGATACCAAGAGACCCAGTACTTC. The V gene is TRBV5-4, the J gene TRBJ2-5; TRBD1 is a possible D gene (5 bases). V was trimmed by 3 bases and J by 0 bases, leaving 18 bases between them. The V gene's germline CDR1 is SGHNT and CDR2 YYREEE (reference sequence). CDR3 length: 17 amino acids.